The 22 T cell receptor beta chains below all came from one sample that was sequenced in a study of T cell repertoires in aging, cancer and after chemotherapy. Peripheral blood genomic DNA, not sorted cells or RNA, was the template. Rearranged V-D-J TRB sequences were amplified with a mixed TRB-A/B primer pool. TCRdb independently ran MiXCR on the multiplex PCR reads; one entry per CDR3 protein. The sample includes 7,500 to 8,500 distinct CDR3 sequences, approximately 30% of them seen just once. Material: blood. The receptor set was obtained from a human donor in good health.

The chain combines TRBV20-1 with TRBJ1-2; weak D call: TRBD1 (6 bases). The CDR3 runs to 15 residues. V lost 7 bases and J 4 bases, leaving 22 bases between the germline ends. Germline V gene sequence: CDR1 DFQATT, CDR2 SNEGSKA (reference sequence). In DNA form, the CDR3 reads TGCAGTGTCAATAGAAGTAATAAACAGGGCTATGGCTACACCTTC. It codes for CSVNRSNKQGYGYTF.

This clonotype is categorized as medium-sized. This chain uses TRBV19 with TRBJ2-1; 10 bases agree with TRBD1. The CDR3 extends over 17 amino acids. Looked up from germline, CDR1 is LNHDA and CDR2 is SQIVND (reference sequence). Losses at the gene ends were 3 bases for V and 0 bases for J; bases not matched to a gene: 5. The CDR3 nucleotides are TGTGCCAGTAGTATCCTGGGACAGGGGCCCTCCTACAATGAGCAGTTCTTC. Translating it yields CASSILGQGPSYNEQFF.

The CDR3 reads CASRKGTVYYEQYF. The CDR3 DNA follows: TGTGCCAGCAGAAAAGGGACAGTCTACTACGAGCAGTACTTC. The chain joins TRBV7-2 to TRBJ2-7, with 7 bases fitting TRBD1. CDR3 length: 14 residues. Germline V gene sequence: CDR1 SGHTA, CDR2 FQGNSA. With 6 bases clipped from V and 3 bases from J, the junction kept 8 bases outside the gene matches.

Sample share makes this clonotype medium-sized. The chain has TRBV19 and TRBJ2-3, with a weak D call TRBD2 (6 bases). The CDR3 runs to 18 residues. V was shortened by 0 bases and J by 0 bases, with 16 bases between the two germline ends. CDR1 is LNHDA and CDR2 is SQIVND in the germline V gene (reference sequence). The CDR3 DNA reads as TGTGCCAGTAGTATAGATCCCCTAGCGAGAATTAGCACAGATACGCAGTATTTT. Encoded protein: CASSIDPLARISTDTQYF.

The CDR3 loop is CAWSGVGTYEQYF. Here the CDR3 DNA reads TGTGCCTGGAGTGGGGTTGGTACCTACGAGCAGTACTTC. The chain uses TRBV30 and TRBJ2-7; D not certain. This CDR3 is built from 13 residues. V shed 1 base and J shed 2 bases, with 9 bases lying between them. Germline loops: CDR1 GTSNPN, CDR2 SVGIG (reference sequence).

This sequence joins TRBV6-6 and TRBJ1-1; D gene uncertain. The CDR3 spans 17 residues. Between the trimmed V and J ends, which lost 4 bases and 0 bases, there was a span of 18 bases. Germline V gene data show CDR1 as MNHNY and CDR2 as SVGAGI (reference sequence). CDR3 amino acids: CASSSEGGERMNTEAFF. Here the CDR3 DNA reads TGTGCCAGCAGTTCAGAGGGTGGAGAAAGGATGAACACTGAAGCTTTCTTT.

This clonotype was detected a few times. The V and J genes are TRBV10-3 and TRBJ2-1; TRBD2 aligns across 10 bases. The CDR3 is 15 residues long. Trimming at V came to 6 bases and at J to 4 bases, leaving 6 bases not matched to a gene. Germline CDR1 and CDR2: ENHRY and SYGVKD. CDR3 protein: CAISPGLAPYNEQFF. The CDR3 DNA reads TGTGCCATCAGCCCGGGACTAGCGCCGTACAATGAGCAGTTCTTC.

V is TRBV10-3 and J is TRBJ2-1, with TRBD2 identical over 8 bases. CDR3 length equals 20 residues. The ends lost 0 bases at V and 5 bases at J; junction bases unmatched: 18. The germline CDR1 and CDR2 sequences are ENHRY and SYGVKD. The CDR3: CAISESFRGGGPRIDNEQFF. The DNA of the CDR3 is TGTGCCATCAGTGAGTCTTTTAGGGGCGGGGGGCCGCGGATAGACAATGAGCAGTTCTTC.

CDR3: CASRGLMNTEAFF. The CDR3 region has the DNA TGTGCCAGCAGAGGACTGATGAACACTGAAGCTTTCTTT. The gene calls are TRBV12-3 or TRBV12-4 and TRBJ1-1; no firm D call. V was shortened by 6 bases and J by 0 bases, with 8 bases between the two germline ends. The CDR3 is 13 amino acids.

In this sample, this clonotype turned up a few times. The rearrangement links TRBV30 to TRBJ1-4; 11 nucleotides align to TRBD1. Per the germline V gene, CDR1 is GTSNPN and CDR2 is SVGIG (reference sequence). The CDR3 length is 15 residues. Unmatched junction bases numbered 7, after V lost 2 bases and J lost 8 bases. The CDR3 is CAWSPGGQGEEKLFF. The CDR3 DNA follows: TGTGCCTGGAGTCCGGGGGGACAGGGGGAAGAAAAACTGTTTTTT. Together with reference TRBV30 and TRBJ1-4, the CDR3 gives the full variable domain: SQTIHQWPATLVQPVGSPLSLECTVEGTSNPNLYWYRQAAGRGLQLLFYSVGIGQISSEVPQNLSASRPQDRQFILSSKKLLLSDSGFYLCAWSPGGQGEEKLFFGSGTQLSVL.

The chain joins TRBV10-3 to TRBJ2-6, with unresolved D. Trimming cost V 3 bases and J 0 bases, with 6 bases left between them. This CDR3 comprises 15 residues. Germline V gene data show CDR1 as ENHRY and CDR2 as SYGVKD. CDR3 protein: CAISEKSSGANVLTF. Here the CDR3 DNA reads TGTGCCATCAGTGAAAAGAGCTCTGGGGCCAACGTCCTGACTTTC.

On this clonotype itself: Mismatch with germline at one junction end may stem from a read error. The chain carries TRBV5-6 and TRBJ2-5; D ambiguous. The CDR3 covers 13 residues. The germline V gene encodes CDR1 SGHDT and CDR2 YYEEEE. The CDR3 DNA reads TGCGCCAGCAGCCAATCCCTTGGGGAGACCCAGTACTTC. This sequence encodes CASSQSLGETQYF.

The gene calls are TRBV7-9 and TRBJ2-1, with D possibly being TRBD2 (6 bases). Germline V gene lookup returns CDR1 SEHNR and CDR2 FQNEAQ (reference sequence). V was pared by 5 bases and J by 10 bases, with 15 bases between. The CDR3 is made up of 13 amino acids. The CDR3 DNA follows: TGTGCCAGCAGCATCACTAGCTCTACGGAGCAGTTCTTC. It is translated as CASSITSSTEQFF.

The rearrangement uses TRBV6-5 and TRBJ1-1, with 7 nucleotides matching TRBD1. The CDR3 contains 14 residues. V lost 0 bases, J lost 7 bases, and 5 bases stayed unmatched. The germline CDR1 and CDR2 sequences are MNHEY and SVGAGI. CDR3 sequence: CASSYSTGYSEAFF. CDR3 in DNA: TGTGCCAGCAGTTACTCGACAGGGTATAGTGAAGCTTTCTTT.

The genes are TRBV6-2 or TRBV6-3 and TRBJ2-5; 9 bases are a match to TRBD2. The CDR3 is 17 amino acids. With 4 bases clipped from V and 5 bases from J, the junction kept 14 bases outside the gene matches. Germline V lookup: CDR1 MNHEY, CDR2 SVGEGT. The CDR3 protein is CASSSQGRGGLVETQYF. CDR3 nucleotide sequence: TGTGCCAGCAGTTCCCAGGGGCGGGGGGGCCTAGTGGAGACCCAGTACTTC.

By proportion, this clonotype is medium-sized (0.01 to 0.1%). The rearrangement links TRBV6-2 or TRBV6-3 to TRBJ2-3, with D unclear. The CDR3 consists of 14 residues. The germline CDR1 and CDR2 sequences are MNHEY and SVGEGT. The ends were cut back, 4 bases at V and 3 bases at J, with 11 bases in the middle. The CDR3 nucleotides are TGTGCCAGCAGTTTCGTAGAAGGGACAGATACGCAGTATTTT. Translating gives CASSFVEGTDTQYF.

The chain's CDR3 is CASSVAGGQTSTQYF. CDR3 nucleotide sequence: TGTGCCAGCAGCGTGGCAGGCGGACAGACTTCGACCCAGTACTTC. The rearrangement joins TRBV11-2 to TRBJ2-5, with D possibly TRBD1 on 6 matching bases. Germline V gene data show CDR1 as SGHAT and CDR2 as FQNNGV. The germline V and J ends were trimmed by 5 bases and 7 bases, with 20 bases remaining between them. The CDR3 runs 15 residues. The variable domain in full, completed from reference TRBV11-2 and TRBJ2-5, reads EAGVAQSPRYKIIEKRQSVAFWCNPISGHATLYWYQQILGQGPKLLIQFQNNGVVDDSQLPKDRFSAERLKGVDSTLKIQPAKLEDSAVYLCASSVAGGQTSTQYFGPGTRLLVL.

The sample holds a few counts of this clonotype. The chain combines TRBV27 with TRBJ1-5; D not resolved. Deletions cut 3 bases from V and 4 bases from J, with 10 bases between. The CDR3 spans 14 residues. CDR1 MNHEY and CDR2 SMNVEV come from the germline V gene (reference sequence). CDR3 region: CASSLARENQPQHF. The DNA for the CDR3 is TGTGCCAGCAGTTTGGCGCGGGAGAATCAGCCCCAGCATTTT.

This clonotype was counted between two and nine times. The chain joins TRBV19 to TRBJ1-5; D is possibly TRBD1 (5 bases). The CDR3 has 15 amino acids. In germline, CDR1 is LNHDA, CDR2 SQIVND (reference sequence). V was shortened by 5 bases and J by 3 bases, with 14 bases between the two germline ends. CDR3: CASSPHRLDNQPQHF. CDR3 nucleotide sequence: TGTGCCAGTAGTCCTCACAGGCTAGACAATCAGCCCCAGCATTTT.

This clonotype is medium-sized. The chain links TRBV19 to TRBJ2-6, with D unresolved. Trimming took 5 bases from V and 0 from J, leaving 2 bases between them. The length of the CDR3 is 13 residues. From germline, CDR1 is LNHDA and CDR2 SQIVND (reference sequence). CDR3 loop: CASSPSGANVLTF. DNA of the CDR3: TGTGCCAGTAGTCCCTCTGGGGCCAACGTCCTGACTTTC.

The rearrangement uses TRBV6-6 and TRBJ1-5; no clear D gene. CDR3 length: 12 amino acids. Germline V gene sequence: CDR1 MNHNY, CDR2 SVGAGI (reference sequence). Trimming cost V 4 bases and J 5 bases, with 6 bases left between them. The CDR3 DNA reads as TGTGCCAGCAGTTCAACAGATCAGCCCCAGCATTTT. Translating gives CASSSTDQPQHF.

The chain joins TRBV24-1 to TRBJ1-2, with 9 bases matching TRBD1. The CDR3 is 15 residues long. Germline CDR1 reads KGHDR; CDR2 reads SFDVKD. Losses at the gene ends were 4 bases for V and 1 base for J; bases not matched to a gene: 3. The CDR3 region has the DNA TGTGCCACCAGTGACGGGACAGGGATTAACTATGGCTACACCTTC. It specifies CATSDGTGINYGYTF.